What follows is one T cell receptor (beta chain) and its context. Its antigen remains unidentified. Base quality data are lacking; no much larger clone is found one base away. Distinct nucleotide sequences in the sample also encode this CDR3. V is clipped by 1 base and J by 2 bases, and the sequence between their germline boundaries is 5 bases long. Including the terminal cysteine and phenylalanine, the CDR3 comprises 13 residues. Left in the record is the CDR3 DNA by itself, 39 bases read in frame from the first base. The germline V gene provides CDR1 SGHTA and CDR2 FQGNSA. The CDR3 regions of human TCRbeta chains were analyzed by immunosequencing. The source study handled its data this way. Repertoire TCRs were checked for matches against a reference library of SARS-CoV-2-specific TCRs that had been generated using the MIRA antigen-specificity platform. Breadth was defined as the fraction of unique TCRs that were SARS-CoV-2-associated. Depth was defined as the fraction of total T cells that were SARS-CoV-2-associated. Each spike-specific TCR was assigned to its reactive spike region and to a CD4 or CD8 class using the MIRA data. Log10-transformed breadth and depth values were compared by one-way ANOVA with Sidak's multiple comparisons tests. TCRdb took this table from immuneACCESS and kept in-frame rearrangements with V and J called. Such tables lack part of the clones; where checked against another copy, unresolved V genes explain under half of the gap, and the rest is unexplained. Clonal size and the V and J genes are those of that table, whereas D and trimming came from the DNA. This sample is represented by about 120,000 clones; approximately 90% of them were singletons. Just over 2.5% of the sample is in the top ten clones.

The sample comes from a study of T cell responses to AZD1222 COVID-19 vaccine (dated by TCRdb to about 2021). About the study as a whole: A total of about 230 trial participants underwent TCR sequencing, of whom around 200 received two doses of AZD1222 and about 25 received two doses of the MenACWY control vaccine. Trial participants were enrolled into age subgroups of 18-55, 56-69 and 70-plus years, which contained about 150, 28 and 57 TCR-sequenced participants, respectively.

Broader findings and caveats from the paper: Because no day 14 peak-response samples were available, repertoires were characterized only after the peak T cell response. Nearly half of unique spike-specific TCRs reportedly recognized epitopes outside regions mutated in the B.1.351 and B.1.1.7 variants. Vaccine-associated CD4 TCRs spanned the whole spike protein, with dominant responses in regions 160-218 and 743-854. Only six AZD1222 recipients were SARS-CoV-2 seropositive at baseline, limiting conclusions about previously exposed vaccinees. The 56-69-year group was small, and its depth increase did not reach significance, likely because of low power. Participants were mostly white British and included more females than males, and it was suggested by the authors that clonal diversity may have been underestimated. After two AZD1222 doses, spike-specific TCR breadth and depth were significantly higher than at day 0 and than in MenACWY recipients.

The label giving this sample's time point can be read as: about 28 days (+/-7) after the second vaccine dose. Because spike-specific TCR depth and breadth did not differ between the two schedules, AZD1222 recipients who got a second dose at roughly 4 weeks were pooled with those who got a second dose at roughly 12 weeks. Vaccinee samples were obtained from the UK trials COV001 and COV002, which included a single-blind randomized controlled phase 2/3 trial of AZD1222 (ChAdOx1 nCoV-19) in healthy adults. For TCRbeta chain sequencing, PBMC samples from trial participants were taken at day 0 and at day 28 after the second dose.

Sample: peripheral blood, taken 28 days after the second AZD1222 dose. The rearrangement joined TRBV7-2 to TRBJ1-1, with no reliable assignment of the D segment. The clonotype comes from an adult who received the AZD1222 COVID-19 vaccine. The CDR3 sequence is CASSLGYNTEAFF. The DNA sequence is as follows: TGTGCCAGCAGCTTAGGGTATAACACTGAAGCTTTCTTT.